The clone carrying this T cell receptor beta chain was seen a few times. One entry per CDR3 protein results from TCRdb running MiXCR on the RACE reads. The sample consists of roughly 180,000 distinct CDR3 sequences, approximately 20% of them appearing once. This sample stems from a study of human T cells and chemical hapten exposure. Time point noted: patch test 1, 2 weeks after DPC sensitization. Regarding treatment: therapeutic diphenylcyclopropenone sensitization with weekly scalp DPC. The V end lost 5 bases, the J end lost 4 bases, and 14 bases lay between the germline ends. This CDR3 contains 14 residues. Germline CDR1 and CDR2: LNHNV and YYDKDF (reference sequence).

The origin of this receptor is a woman in her fifties or sixties with alopecia areata. Some clones in this sample may be carry-over from other donors' samples. The chain links TRBV15 to TRBJ1-1; D is possibly TRBD1 (5 bases). The sequencing used whole blood, collected in connection with sensitization to the hapten diphenylcyclopropenone (DPC). In DNA form, the CDR3 reads TGTGCCACCAGCTTTTCCCGCGGGGGCACTGAAGCTTTCTTT. Protein sequence: CATSFSRGGTEAFF. The full variable domain, rest sourced from reference TRBV15 and TRBJ1-1, is DAMVIQNPRYQVTQFGKPVTLSCSQTLNHNVMYWYQQKSSQAPKLLFHYYDKDFNNEADTPDNFQSRRPNTSFCFLDIRSPGLGDTAMYLCATSFSRGGTEAFFGQGTRLTVV.